What follows are 10 T cell receptor beta chains derived from one specimen sequenced in a study of blood T cell repertoires in COVID-19. TCRdb's copy holds only in-frame clones and misses some; the assay was immunoSEQ multiplex PCR. The data contain around 270,000 clones, around 84% of them singletons. Source material: peripheral blood. These receptors all stem from a woman between 35 and 50 years old who had recovered from COVID-19.

With respect to this clone: The junction departs from the called germline gene at one end, perhaps through a read error. V is TRBV2 and J is TRBJ2-6; D is possibly TRBD1 (7 bases). The CDR3 is 14 amino acids. Germline-derived CDR1 and CDR2 are SNHLY and FYNNEI. CDR3 in amino acids: CASTDRPGANVPTF. The CDR3 DNA reads TGTGCCAGTACGGACAGGCCGGGGGCCAACGTCCCGACTTTC.

The genes are TRBV2 and TRBJ2-5; TRBD2 aligns across 11 bases. This CDR3 is built from 15 residues. V gave up 9 bases and J gave up 4 bases; unmatched junction bases: 10. Germline loops: CDR1 SNHLY, CDR2 FYNNEI. Written as DNA, the CDR3 is TGTGCCAGTGACGAGCTAGCGGGGGGAGGAGAGACCCAGTACTTC. This encodes CASDELAGGGETQYF. Full variable domain (missing parts from reference TRBV2 and TRBJ2-5): EPEVTQTPSHQVTQMGQEVILRCVPISNHLYFYWYRQILGQKVEFLVSFYNNEISEKSEIFDDQFSVERPDGSNFTLKIRSTKLEDSAMYFCASDELAGGGETQYFGPGTRLLVL.

The chain recombines TRBV10-3 with TRBJ2-2, with a possible D match to TRBD1 (6 bases). V dropped 10 bases and J dropped 1 base, with 13 bases sitting between them. The CDR3 sequence is 14 residues long. The germline V gene has CDR1 ENHRY and CDR2 SYGVKD. For the CDR3, the DNA is TGTGCCACCTACAGGGCCCTGAACACCGGGGAGCTGTTTTTT. Translating gives CATYRALNTGELFF.

The chain has TRBV28 and TRBJ1-1, with 8 nucleotides matching TRBD1. The CDR3 has 17 residues. V lost 4 bases, J lost 5 bases, and 15 bases stayed unmatched. The V gene's germline CDR1 is MDHEN and CDR2 SYDVKM. CDR3 in amino acids: CASSSQGAPSLGTEAFF. The CDR3 DNA is TGTGCCAGCAGTTCGCAGGGGGCCCCCTCGTTAGGGACTGAAGCTTTCTTT.

The CDR3 loop reads CASTSRSTSTDTQYF. The CDR3 nucleotides are TGTGCCAGTACATCAAGGAGTACTAGCACAGATACGCAGTATTTT. V usage is TRBV7-9 and J usage is TRBJ2-3; D unclear. This CDR3 region has 15 residues. CDR1 and CDR2 (germline): SEHNR, FQNEAQ (reference sequence). Trimming shortened V by 9 bases and J by 0 bases, and 16 bases separated the two germline ends.

J is TRBJ2-1 and V is TRBV19; 11 bases map to TRBD2. Trimming cost V 5 bases and J 4 bases; bases outside gene matches: 4. Germline V gives CDR1 LNHDA, CDR2 SQIVND (reference sequence). This CDR3 is built from 15 residues. CDR3 loop: CASSPLAGGYNEQFF. The CDR3 DNA sequence: TGTGCCAGTAGTCCCCTAGCGGGGGGATACAATGAGCAGTTCTTC. Full variable domain (missing parts from reference TRBV19 and TRBJ2-1): DGGITQSPKYLFRKEGQNVTLSCEQNLNHDAMYWYRQDPGQGLRLIYYSQIVNDFQKGDIAEGYSVSREKKESFPLTVTSAQKNPTAFYLCASSPLAGGYNEQFFGPGTRLTVL.

This clone was recorded once. The chain carries TRBV24-1 and TRBJ1-3; D may be TRBD1 (5 bases). Germline CDR1 and CDR2: KGHDR and SFDVKD. Trimming cost V 2 bases and J 11 bases, with 12 bases left between them. The CDR3 covers 13 residues. DNA of the CDR3: TGTGCCACCAGTGATTCCCCAGGGAAACCCATATATTTT. Amino acid sequence: CATSDSPGKPIYF.

This clone occurred a few times. This chain links TRBV19 with TRBJ1-2; D is unresolved. The CDR3 consists of 18 residues. Trimming removed 2 bases from V and 2 bases from J, with 21 bases in between. CDR1 and CDR2 from the germline V gene are LNHDA and SQIVND (reference sequence). The CDR3 spells CASSIFSQTRTENYGYTF. The CDR3 bases are TGTGCCAGTAGTATATTCTCCCAGACTAGGACGGAAAACTATGGCTACACCTTC.

V is TRBV28 and J is TRBJ2-1, with 14 positions matching TRBD2. This CDR3 spans 18 amino acids. J lost 4 bases, V lost 6 bases, and 11 bases had no gene match. The germline V gene has CDR1 MDHEN and CDR2 SYDVKM. CDR3 DNA sequence: TGTGCCAGCAGCCAAGCGGGACTAGCGGGGGACAAATACAATGAGCAGTTCTTC. Amino acid sequence: CASSQAGLAGDKYNEQFF.

This chain connects TRBV3-1 (or the pseudogene TRBV3-2) to TRBJ1-1; D is possibly TRBD1 (6 bases). There are 15 residues in the CDR3. CDR1 and CDR2 from the germline V gene are LGHDT and YNNKEL (reference sequence). V lost 0 bases to trimming and J lost 5 bases, with 13 bases between them. The CDR3 region has the DNA TGTGCCAGCAGCCAAGATCCATTACAGGGTACTGAAGCTTTCTTT. Protein sequence: CASSQDPLQGTEAFF.